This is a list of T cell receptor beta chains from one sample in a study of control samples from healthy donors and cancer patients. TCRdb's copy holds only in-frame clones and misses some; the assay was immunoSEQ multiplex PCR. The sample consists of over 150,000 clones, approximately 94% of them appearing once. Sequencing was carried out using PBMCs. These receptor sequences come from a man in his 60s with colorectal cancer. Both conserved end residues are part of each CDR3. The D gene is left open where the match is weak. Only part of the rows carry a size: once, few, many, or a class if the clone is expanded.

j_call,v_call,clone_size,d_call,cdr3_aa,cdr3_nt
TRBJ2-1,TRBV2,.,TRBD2,CASSPLAGSYNEQFF,TGTGCCAGCAGTCCCCTAGCGGGGTCCTACAATGAGCAGTTCTTC
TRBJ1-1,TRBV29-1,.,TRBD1,CSVERLTGGTEAFF,TGCAGCGTTGAACGGCTCACAGGGGGCACTGAAGCTTTCTTT
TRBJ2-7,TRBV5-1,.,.,CASSLDNSYEQYF,TGCGCCAGCAGCTTGGACAACTCCTACGAGCAGTACTTC
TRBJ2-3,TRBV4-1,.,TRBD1,CASSQTPGQGVWDTQYF,TGCGCCAGCAGCCAAACCCCGGGACAGGGGGTATGGGATACGCAGTATTTT
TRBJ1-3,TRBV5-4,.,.,CASSLGGTGNTIYF,TGTGCCAGCAGCTTGGGCGGCACTGGAAACACCATATATTTT
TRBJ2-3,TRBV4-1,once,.,CASSQFTSTDTQYF,TGCGCCAGCAGCCAATTTACTAGCACAGATACGCAGTATTTT
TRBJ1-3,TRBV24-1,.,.,CATSGYPGSPSGNTIYF,TGTGCCACCAGTGGTTACCCAGGGAGTCCCTCTGGAAACACCATATATTTT
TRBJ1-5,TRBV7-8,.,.,CASSLMGNSNQPQHF,TGTGCCAGCAGCTTAATGGGTAATAGCAATCAGCCCCAGCATTTT
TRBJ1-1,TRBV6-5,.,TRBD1,CASRYRGVGTEAFF,TGTGCCAGCAGATACAGGGGTGTCGGGACTGAAGCTTTCTTT
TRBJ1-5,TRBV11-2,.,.,CASSQGQSSNQPQHF,TGTGCCAGCAGCCAAGGACAGAGTAGCAATCAGCCCCAGCATTTT
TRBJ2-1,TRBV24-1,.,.,CATSDLRQGFEQFF,TGTGCCACCAGTGATTTGAGGCAGGGGTTTGAGCAGTTCTTC
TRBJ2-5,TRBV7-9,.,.,CASSSSVWITGYQETQYF,TGTGCCAGCAGCTCCTCGGTCTGGATAACAGGGTACCAAGAGACCCAGTACTTC
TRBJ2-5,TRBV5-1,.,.,CASSLGRGGPEETQYF,TGCGCCAGCAGCTTGGGTAGGGGGGGGCCCGAAGAGACCCAGTACTTC
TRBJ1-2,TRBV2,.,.,CASRVVLNYGYTF,TGTGCCAGCAGGGTGGTCTTGAACTATGGCTACACCTTC
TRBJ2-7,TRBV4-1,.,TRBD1,CASSQDWRQGAGAFEQYF,TGCGCCAGCAGCCAAGATTGGAGACAGGGGGCTGGCGCGTTTGAGCAGTACTTC
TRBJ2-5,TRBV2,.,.,CASSEALQLTQYF,TGTGCCAGCAGTGAAGCGCTTCAGTTGACCCAGTACTTC
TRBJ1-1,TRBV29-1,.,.,CSVPRTANTEAFF,TGCAGCGTTCCCCGGACAGCGAACACTGAAGCTTTCTTT
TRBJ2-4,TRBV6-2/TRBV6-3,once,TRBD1,CASSYEPGGMNIQYF,TGTGCCAGCAGTTACGAGCCAGGGGGAATGAACATTCAGTACTTC